The 12 T cell receptor beta chains below all came from one sample that was sequenced in a study of somatic mutations in cytotoxic T cells in rheumatoid arthritis. Clones were sequenced by immunoSEQ multiplex PCR, and TCRdb holds only the in-frame ones, with some missing. The data show tens of thousands of clones, more than 75% seen once. The sequenced material came from CD8+ T cells sorted from blood. Receptors were obtained from an adult with rheumatoid arthritis.

The table lists this clone with a count of one. The rearrangement joins TRBV19 to TRBJ1-1, with 9 bases lining up with TRBD1. V dropped 6 bases and J dropped 3; count of bases not matched to a gene: 8. This CDR3 comprises 15 residues. From germline, CDR1 is LNHDA and CDR2 SQIVND (reference sequence). CDR3 coding DNA: TGTGCCAGTAGCACAAACAGGGGGCGTCACACTGAAGCTTTCTTT. Translation gives CASSTNRGRHTEAFF.

The rearrangement joins TRBV11-2 to TRBJ2-5, with 10 bases aligning to TRBD2. This CDR3 is built from 16 residues. Per the germline V gene, CDR1 is SGHAT and CDR2 is FQNNGV. V was pared by 7 bases and J by 4 bases, with 12 bases of the junction left unmatched. Here the CDR3 DNA reads TGTGCCAGCACTACCACTGCTAGCGGGAGCGGAGAGACCCAGTACTTC. Protein sequence: CASTTTASGSGETQYF.

This chain uses TRBV7-9 with TRBJ1-6; D perhaps matches TRBD1 (5 bases). Germline V gene sequence: CDR1 SEHNR, CDR2 FQNEAQ (reference sequence). The germline V and J ends were trimmed by 5 bases and 4 bases, with 15 bases remaining between them. The CDR3 has 16 residues. The CDR3 bases are TGTGCCAGCAGCCCAACTCAGACAGATTATAATTCACCCCTCCACTTT. Protein sequence: CASSPTQTDYNSPLHF.

J is TRBJ2-1 and V is TRBV6-1, with D tentatively TRBD2 (6 bases). CDR1 and CDR2 (germline): MNHNS, SASEGT. The CDR3 runs to 19 residues. V lost 2 bases and J 0 bases, leaving 20 bases between the germline ends. The CDR3 DNA reads as TGTGCCAGCAGTGAACCGTCGGCCGGGACTCGGAGCTCCTACAATGAGCAGTTCTTC. This gives the protein CASSEPSAGTRSSYNEQFF.

Note on this clone: Other DNA sequences in this sample translate to the same CDR3. This chain links TRBV4-3 with TRBJ1-4; no clear D. Germline V gene lookup returns CDR1 LGHNA and CDR2 YSLEER. V dropped 0 bases and J dropped 0 bases, with 5 bases sitting between them. There are 15 residues in the CDR3. CDR3 sequence reads: CASSQDGATNEKLFF. CDR3 nucleotide sequence: TGCGCCAGCAGCCAAGACGGTGCAACTAATGAAAAACTGTTTTTT.

The chain joins TRBV9 to TRBJ2-6; no clear D gene. From germline, CDR1 is SGDLS and CDR2 YYNGEE. V was pared by 7 bases and J by 11 bases, with 16 bases between. The CDR3 totals 13 residues. CDR3 bases: TGTGCCAGCGGGTGGGGAAGAAAGGACGTCCTGACTTTC. Translating it yields CASGWGRKDVLTF.

V usage is TRBV5-1 and J usage is TRBJ2-1; D might be TRBD1 (6 bases). Germline assignment: CDR1 SGHRS and CDR2 YFSETQ. CDR3 length: 16 amino acids. V was trimmed by 0 bases and J by 3 bases, leaving 13 bases between them. The CDR3 is CASSLGWGRLYNEQFF. CDR3 in DNA: TGCGCCAGCAGCTTGGGGTGGGGGCGACTCTACAATGAGCAGTTCTTC.

The table lists this clone with a count of one. The rearrangement joins TRBV7-9 to TRBJ1-3; D remains ambiguous. CDR1 and CDR2 (germline): SEHNR, FQNEAQ (reference sequence). The CDR3 sequence is 15 residues long. V lost 0 bases and J lost 0, with 6 bases in between. CDR3 loop: CASSLAASSGNTIYF. DNA for the CDR3: TGTGCCAGCAGCTTAGCTGCCAGCTCTGGAAACACCATATATTTT.

The rearrangement joins TRBV28 to TRBJ2-1; D gene ambiguous. The CDR3 runs to 13 residues. Germline loops: CDR1 MDHEN, CDR2 SYDVKM. The ends were cut back, 2 bases at V and 7 bases at J, with 9 bases in the middle. The CDR3 sequence is CASSLVGKNEQFF. CDR3 in DNA: TGTGCCAGCAGTTTAGTCGGAAAGAATGAGCAGTTCTTC. The full variable domain, its missing parts supplied by reference TRBV28 and TRBJ2-1, is DVKVTQSSRYLVKRTGEKVFLECVQDMDHENMFWYRQDPGLGLRLIYFSYDVKMKEKGDIPEGYSVSREKKERFSLILESASTNQTSMYLCASSLVGKNEQFFGPGTRLTVL.

The chain recombines TRBV5-6 with TRBJ2-7; TRBD1 matches 8 bases. Trimming removed 4 bases from V and 2 bases from J; junction bases left unmatched: 5. The CDR3 length is 14 residues. The germline gives CDR1 SGHDT, CDR2 YYEEEE. DNA for the CDR3: TGTGCCAGCAGCGCCGGGACAGGTCCCTACGAGCAGTACTTC. Amino acids: CASSAGTGPYEQYF.

V is TRBV4-1 and J is TRBJ2-7, with 10 bases identical to TRBD2. From germline, CDR1 is MGHRA and CDR2 YSYEKL. This CDR3 is built from 15 residues. With 3 bases clipped from V and 3 bases from J, the junction kept 5 bases outside the gene matches. The CDR3 spells CASSHLAGEGYEQYF. DNA of the CDR3: TGCGCCAGCAGCCACCTAGCGGGAGAAGGCTACGAGCAGTACTTC.

The chain combines TRBV27 with TRBJ2-3; D unresolved. Trimming left V 3 bases short and J 5 bases short, with 9 bases between. Per germline, CDR1 MNHEY and CDR2 SMNVEV (reference sequence). The CDR3 has 13 amino acids. CDR3: CASSFGFQDTQYF. The CDR3 DNA is TGTGCCAGCAGTTTTGGTTTCCAAGATACGCAGTATTTT.